The 25 T cell receptor beta chains given below trace back to one sample, sequenced in a study of control samples from healthy donors and cancer patients. Here immunoSEQ multiplex PCR was the method, and the copy in TCRdb shows in-frame clones only, minus some. Of 100,000 to 150,000 clones listed, over 80% are singletons. The specimen was PBMCs. The source is a man at least 80 years old with head and neck cancer.

J is TRBJ1-2 and V is TRBV4-2, with a weak D call TRBD1 (6 bases). Germline V gene sequence: CDR1 LGHNA, CDR2 YNFKEQ. The CDR3 sequence is 15 residues long. V was clipped by 3 bases and J by 4 bases, with 15 bases between them. In nucleotides, the CDR3 is TGTGCCAGCAGCCAGAGGGAGCGAGGGGGCTATGGCTACACCTTC. It is translated as CASSQRERGGYGYTF.

The chain combines TRBV4-3 with TRBJ1-2, with D uncertain. CDR1 and CDR2 from the germline V gene are LGHNA and YSLEER. The CDR3 extends over 14 amino acids. Trimming removed 0 bases from V and 4 bases from J, with 9 bases in between. In DNA form, the CDR3 reads TGCGCCAGCAGCCAAGATATCCACCTCTATGGCTACACCTTC. Amino acid sequence: CASSQDIHLYGYTF.

The rearrangement uses TRBV6-1 and TRBJ2-7; D may match TRBD1 or TRBD2 (7 bases each). Per the germline V gene, CDR1 is MNHNS and CDR2 is SASEGT. Trimming took 1 base from V and 7 from J, leaving 20 bases between them. The CDR3 spans 16 residues. The CDR3 nucleotides read TGTGCCAGCAGTGAAGGGGGGGGCGGACAGGCGAGGGAGCAGTACTTC. Its translation: CASSEGGGGQAREQYF.

In its sample, this clone was seen once. This chain connects TRBV5-1 to TRBJ2-2; 8 bases align to TRBD2. V was pared by 4 bases and J by 6 bases, with 8 bases of the junction left unmatched. Germline loops: CDR1 SGHRS, CDR2 YFSETQ. The CDR3 covers 15 residues. The CDR3 DNA reads TGCGCCAGCAGCCCACCGGGGGGGCCCCCCGGGGAGCTGTTTTTT. The encoded protein is CASSPPGGPPGELFF.

The chain employs TRBV3-1 (or the pseudogene TRBV3-2) and TRBJ1-1; no firm D call. The ends were cut back, 0 bases at V and 6 bases at J, with 14 bases in the middle. CDR3 length: 15 residues. CDR1 and CDR2 from the germline V gene are LGHDT and YNNKEL (reference sequence). The CDR3: CASSQDSGGRPEAFF. The CDR3 region has the DNA TGTGCCAGCAGCCAAGATAGCGGAGGGAGGCCTGAAGCTTTCTTT.

The chain has TRBV1 and TRBJ1-3. TRBV1 is listed as a pseudogene. The CDR3 length is 19 residues. The CDR3 coding sequence is TGCACCAGCAGCCAAGATTTCCAGGCCGGCGGTCCCGACGGAAACACCATATATTTT. Translated: CTSSQDFQAGGPDGNTIYF.

The chain carries TRBV5-1 and TRBJ1-5, with 8 positions matching TRBD1. The V and J ends lost 0 bases and 4 bases, in that order; junction bases with no gene match: 3. CDR3 length equals 15 residues. From germline, CDR1 is SGHRS and CDR2 YFSETQ. This CDR3 is CASSLDQGANQPQHF. The CDR3 DNA follows: TGCGCCAGCAGCTTGGACCAGGGGGCAAATCAGCCCCAGCATTTT.

J is TRBJ2-5 and V is TRBV5-1; D gene uncertain. The V and J ends lost 4 bases and 0 bases respectively, with 7 bases between them. CDR1 is SGHRS and CDR2 is YFSETQ in the germline V gene. There are 13 residues in the CDR3. This chain's CDR3 is CASSKTNQETQYF. Written as DNA, the CDR3 is TGCGCCAGCAGCAAAACGAACCAAGAGACCCAGTACTTC.

This clone has a single count. CDR3 in amino acids: CASSLGDRVLEKLFF. CDR3 in DNA: TGCGCCAGCAGCTTGGGAGACAGGGTTCTTGAAAAACTGTTTTTT. The rearrangement links TRBV5-1 to TRBJ1-4, with TRBD1 matching 7 bases. Per the germline V gene, CDR1 is SGHRS and CDR2 is YFSETQ. Trimming at V came to 0 bases and at J to 7 bases, leaving 6 bases not matched to a gene. The CDR3 consists of 15 residues.

The chain recombines TRBV11-2 with TRBJ2-7; D remains ambiguous. V lost 5 bases to trimming and J lost 6 bases, with 14 bases between them. Germline CDR1 reads SGHAT; CDR2 reads FQNNGV. This CDR3 is built from 13 residues. The CDR3 nucleotides read TGTGCCAGCAGCCTTCACACCCCCTTCGAGCAGTACTTC. It translates to CASSLHTPFEQYF.

This chain uses TRBV3-1 (or the pseudogene TRBV3-2) with TRBJ2-5; 9 bases are shared with TRBD2. Germline lookup yields CDR1 LGHDT and CDR2 YNNKEL (reference sequence). This CDR3 contains 15 residues. V was pared by 3 bases and J by 1 base, with 3 bases of the junction left unmatched. The CDR3 sequence: CASSHLTSGQETQYF. CDR3 sequence (DNA): TGTGCCAGCAGCCACCTGACTAGCGGCCAAGAGACCCAGTACTTC.

The rearrangement joins TRBV27 to TRBJ2-3; D unresolved. There are 12 residues in the CDR3. Trimming pared 3 bases from V and 4 bases from J, leaving 5 bases between. Germline loops: CDR1 MNHEY, CDR2 SMNVEV (reference sequence). For the CDR3, the DNA is TGTGCCAGCAGTTTCCCGGCAGATACGCAGTATTTT. It is translated as CASSFPADTQYF.

V is TRBV27 and J is TRBJ2-1; TRBD2 agrees at 12 bases. The germline V gene encodes CDR1 MNHEY and CDR2 SMNVEV (reference sequence). Trimming took 5 bases from V and 2 from J; bases not matched to a gene: 4. This CDR3 comprises 16 residues. The CDR3 is CASSALAGGPYNEQFF. CDR3 nucleotides: TGTGCCAGCAGTGCCCTAGCGGGAGGGCCCTACAATGAGCAGTTCTTC.

The J gene is TRBJ1-1, the V gene TRBV5-5, with D perhaps matching TRBD1 (5 bases). V was pared by 0 bases and J by 0 bases, with 15 bases between. Germline assignment: CDR1 SGHKS and CDR2 YYEKEE (reference sequence). This CDR3 has 17 amino acids. CDR3 bases: TGTGCCAGCAGCTTGGCCCCATCAGGGAGCATGAACACTGAAGCTTTCTTT. This encodes CASSLAPSGSMNTEAFF.

The rearrangement joins TRBV7-2 to TRBJ1-2; no reliable D call. The germline gives CDR1 SGHTA, CDR2 FQGNSA. This CDR3 is built from 14 residues. Trimming cost V 4 bases and J 6 bases, with 15 bases left between them. CDR3 sequence (DNA): TGTGCCAGCAGCTATAGGTCGGGAGTGAATGGCTACACCTTC. Translated: CASSYRSGVNGYTF.

This chain connects TRBV7-9 to TRBJ2-4; D might be TRBD1 (6 bases). The germline CDR1 and CDR2 sequences are SEHNR and FQNEAQ (reference sequence). The V end was cut by 5 bases, the J end by 2 bases, with 16 bases between. This CDR3 comprises 16 residues. CDR3 sequence: CASSEGDRGSKNIQYF. The DNA of the CDR3 is TGTGCCAGCAGCGAGGGGGACCGCGGTTCCAAAAACATTCAGTACTTC.

V gene TRBV7-2 combines with J gene TRBJ2-7, with D perhaps TRBD1 (5 bases). Deletions cut 5 bases from V and 6 bases from J, with 11 bases between. This CDR3 region has 12 residues. Germline CDR1 SGHTA, CDR2 FQGNSA. The CDR3 DNA reads TGTGCCAGCAGCCTAGACAGAGCCGAGCAGTACTTC. Protein sequence: CASSLDRAEQYF.

In regard to this clone: The junction does not match germline at one end; this may be a read error. V is TRBV12-5 and J is TRBJ2-2; the match to TRBD1 covers 7 bases. The CDR3 has 13 amino acids. Germline CDR1 and CDR2: LGHNT and FRNRAP. CDR3 nucleotides: TGTGCTACACAGTCCACAGGGGAACGGGGAGCTGTTTTT. Its translation: CATQSTGERGAVF.

V gene TRBV19 combines with J gene TRBJ1-5; the match to TRBD1 covers 8 bases. Germline V gene lookup returns CDR1 LNHDA and CDR2 SQIVND (reference sequence). CDR3 length: 14 amino acids. Losses at the gene ends were 5 bases for V and 3 bases for J; bases not matched to a gene: 3. In nucleotides, the CDR3 is TGTGCCAGTAGTCCGACAGGGGACAATCAGCCCCAGCATTTT. It translates to CASSPTGDNQPQHF.

V usage is TRBV23-1 and J usage is TRBJ2-3; perhaps TRBD2 as D (6 bases). TRBV23-1 is recorded as an ORF, its role being uncertain. The germline V and J ends were trimmed by 2 bases and 2 bases, with 26 bases remaining between them. The CDR3 extends over 20 amino acids. The CDR3 sequence: CASSQPLRGSSHYHTDTQYF. CDR3 sequence (DNA): TGCGCCAGCAGTCAACCGTTGCGGGGATCCTCCCATTACCACACAGATACGCAGTATTTT.

The V call is TRBV5-4, the J call TRBJ2-3; 13 nucleotides align to TRBD2. Looked up from germline, CDR1 is SGHNT and CDR2 is YYREEE (reference sequence). This CDR3 has 15 residues. Unmatched junction bases numbered 3, after V lost 4 bases and J lost 4 bases. CDR3 nucleotide sequence: TGTGCCAGCAGCAGGACTAGCGGGAGAGCAGATACGCAGTATTTT. Its protein is CASSRTSGRADTQYF.

This clone was observed a handful of times. The chain has TRBV6-5 and TRBJ1-6; 8 positions agree with TRBD1. Germline V gives CDR1 MNHEY, CDR2 SVGAGI. The CDR3 totals 13 residues. The junction had 0 bases not matched to a gene; V was cut back by 6 bases and J by 5 bases. The CDR3 protein is CASSRGHNSPLHF. CDR3 coding DNA: TGTGCCAGCAGCAGGGGGCATAATTCACCCCTCCACTTT.

The rearrangement joins TRBV5-5 to TRBJ1-6, with D unresolved. CDR1 is SGHKS, CDR2 YYEKEE, per germline (reference sequence). V lost 4 bases and J lost 7, with 15 bases in between. The CDR3 consists of 15 residues. As DNA, the CDR3 is TGTGCCAGCAGCCCTTCTCGGACTGAGAATTCACCCCTCCACTTT. It yields the protein CASSPSRTENSPLHF.

The chain links TRBV4-1 to TRBJ2-3; 11 bases match TRBD2. CDR3 length equals 19 residues. Germline-derived CDR1 and CDR2 are MGHRA and YSYEKL. Losses at the gene ends were 4 bases for V and 0 bases for J; bases not matched to a gene: 12. The CDR3: CASSRSMGTSGGSTDTQYF. The CDR3 coding sequence is TGCGCCAGCAGCCGATCAATGGGGACTAGCGGCGGTAGCACAGATACGCAGTATTTT.

V gene TRBV13 combines with J gene TRBJ1-1, with a tentative D call TRBD1 (5 bases). The CDR3 has 15 residues. V gave up 6 bases and J gave up 5 bases, with 19 bases separating them. In germline, CDR1 is PRHDT, CDR2 FYEKMQ (reference sequence). CDR3 protein: CASSRRGAGNTEAFF. In DNA, the CDR3 is TGTGCCAGCAGTCGTCGAGGGGCGGGAAATACTGAAGCTTTCTTT.